This TCR beta chain derives from a study of beta chain features in type 1 diabetes. General study results and limits: In the patient group, naive, central memory and Treg TCRB repertoires seemed more alike than in the healthy donor group.

As to this clone: No antigen is known for it.

The isolated RNA, all of it, was reverse transcribed, so expressed TCRB transcripts were what got sequenced. Profiled with immunoSEQ multiplex PCR; TCRdb holds only in-frame clones, not every one. Here the sample spans 810,000 or so clones, under 20% being singletons. V was trimmed by 2 bases and J by 8 bases, leaving 12 bases between them. The CDR3 is made up of 13 amino acids. In germline, CDR1 is KGHSH, CDR2 LQKENI. This receptor was obtained from a woman aged 18-35 years in good health. The chain is built from TRBV18 and TRBJ1-1; a possible D gene is TRBD1 (6 bases). Sequenced input: naive CD4+ T cells from blood. This CDR3 is CASSPVSDREAFF. CDR3 bases: TGTGCCAGCTCACCAGTCTCCGACAGGGAAGCTTTCTTT.